This T cell receptor beta chain comes out of a study of OX40 agonist ivuxolimab in advanced cancers. Assay: immunoSEQ multiplex PCR; the TCRdb copy retains only in-frame clones and omits some. Here the sample spans about 67,000 clones, around 93% being singletons. The CDR3 consists of 17 residues. Germline lookup yields CDR1 ENHRY and CDR2 SYGVKD. V trimming: 4 bases; J trimming: 8 bases; junction bases outside the gene matches: 14. V gene TRBV10-3 combines with J gene TRBJ2-1; 10 bases match TRBD2. The receptor comes from an adult with an advanced solid tumor such as melanoma, head and neck, liver or kidney cancer. This sample comprised CD4+ or CD8+ T cells sorted from blood, obtained in a trial of the OX40 agonist ivuxolimab. The CDR3 sequence is CAISGSSGRALNDEQFF. As DNA, the CDR3 is TGTGCCATCAGTGGCTCAAGCGGGAGGGCCTTAAACGATGAGCAGTTCTTC.